Shown below are 27 T cell receptor beta chains from a single sample sequenced in a study of T cell responses to AZD1222 COVID-19 vaccine. This table comes from immunoSEQ multiplex PCR, and its TCRdb copy is limited to in-frame clones, with some not included. The sample includes approximately 120,000 clones, approximately 85% of them seen just once. The sample here was peripheral blood, taken 28 days after the second AZD1222 dose. Receptors originate from an adult who received the AZD1222 COVID-19 vaccine.

The rearrangement uses TRBV10-3 and TRBJ2-2; D remains unclear. Per the germline V gene, CDR1 is ENHRY and CDR2 is SYGVKD. The CDR3 is made up of 12 amino acids. V lost 2 bases to trimming and J lost 11 bases, with 9 bases between them. CDR3 loop: CAISEINSELFF. In DNA, the CDR3 is TGTGCCATCAGTGAGATTAATAGTGAGCTGTTTTTT.

The chain combines TRBV12-3 or TRBV12-4 with TRBJ1-1, with 9 bases fitting TRBD1. The CDR3 loop spans 13 amino acids. V lost 7 bases and J lost 7; bases outside the gene matches: 7. The DNA of the CDR3 is TGTGCCAGCACTTCGGACAGGGGAAATGAAGCTTTCTTT. It translates to CASTSDRGNEAFF.

This rearrangement joins TRBV6-5 to TRBJ1-2, with D unresolved. Trimming left V 0 bases short and J 1 base short, with 9 bases between. Germline V gene data show CDR1 as MNHEY and CDR2 as SVGAGI. The CDR3 runs to 15 residues. CDR3 protein: CASSYSIGNNYGYTF. The CDR3 DNA follows: TGTGCCAGCAGTTACTCGATAGGCAATAACTATGGCTACACCTTC.

Comment on this clone: At one of its ends the junction is not consistent with the germline gene, which may arise from a read error. The rearrangement joins TRBV7-9 to TRBJ2-7; perhaps TRBD1 as D (6 bases). CDR1 is SEHNR and CDR2 is FQNEAQ in the germline V gene (reference sequence). The CDR3 has 12 residues. Written as DNA, the CDR3 is TGTGCCAGCAGCTTCTTACAGGGTGTAATGGACTTC. This gives the protein CASSFLQGVMDF.

The chain combines TRBV5-1 with TRBJ2-5; 7 positions agree with TRBD2. The trim removed 4 bases at V and 0 bases at J, leaving 9 bases unmatched. The CDR3 covers 16 residues. Germline V gene sequence: CDR1 SGHRS, CDR2 YFSETQ. Here the CDR3 DNA reads TGCGCCAGCAGCCCCTCTGGGCGGGGGTACCAAGAGACCCAGTACTTC. Encoded protein: CASSPSGRGYQETQYF.

Concerning this clone: At one boundary the junction diverges from the germline segment, which might be a read error. This sequence joins TRBV11-2 and TRBJ2-3, with TRBD1 identical over 12 bases. Germline V gives CDR1 SGHAT, CDR2 FQNNGV. The CDR3 spans 13 residues. For the CDR3, the DNA is TGTGCCAGCAGTCAAGGCGGGGACAGGGGGCTTGGTTTT. This translates into CASSQGGDRGLGF. The full variable domain, completed using reference TRBV11-2 and TRBJ2-3, is EAGVAQSPRYKIIEKRQSVAFWCNPISGHATLYWYQQILGQGPKLLIQFQNNGVVDDSQLPKDRFSAERLKGVDSTLKIQPAKLEDSAVYLCASSQGGDRGLGFGPGTRLTVL.

The V call is TRBV7-9, the J call TRBJ2-7; 10 bases map to TRBD2. The V segment lost 4 bases and the J segment 5 bases; nucleotides outside the gene matches: 11. The CDR3 length is 16 residues. Germline V lookup: CDR1 SEHNR, CDR2 FQNEAQ (reference sequence). CDR3 residues: CASSSSSAGGFHEQYF. The CDR3 nucleotides are TGTGCCAGCAGCTCGTCCTCAGCGGGGGGGTTCCACGAGCAGTACTTC.

CDR3 DNA sequence: TGTGCCAGCAGCCAGGGCAGCGGTGGAAACACCATATATTTT. It encodes CASSQGSGGNTIYF. This sequence joins TRBV3-1 (or the pseudogene TRBV3-2) and TRBJ1-3; D not resolved. The CDR3 runs 14 residues. The germline V gene has CDR1 LGHDT and CDR2 YNNKEL (reference sequence). Between the trimmed V and J ends, which lost 3 bases and 3 bases, there was a span of 9 bases.

The V and J genes are TRBV24-1 and TRBJ1-5; D might be TRBD1 (5 bases). Deletions cut 2 bases from V and 5 bases from J, with 15 bases between. This CDR3 region has 16 residues. Germline V gives CDR1 KGHDR, CDR2 SFDVKD. The CDR3, as DNA: TGTGCCACCAGTGATTCGAAGCGGACAAGGGATCAGCCCCAGCATTTT. Amino acids: CATSDSKRTRDQPQHF.

This rearrangement joins TRBV11-3 to TRBJ2-1, with 7 bases fitting TRBD1. The CDR3 extends over 16 amino acids. V shed 1 base, J shed 7 bases, and the junction held 10 bases outside the gene matches. Germline V gene sequence: CDR1 SGHNT, CDR2 YENEEA. The CDR3 sequence is CASSLVTGAPGNEQFF. The CDR3 DNA sequence: TGTGCCAGCAGCTTAGTTACAGGGGCGCCCGGGAATGAGCAGTTCTTC.

V usage is TRBV10-3 and J usage is TRBJ1-1; 9 nucleotides agree with TRBD1. This CDR3 is 17 amino acids long. Germline V lookup: CDR1 ENHRY, CDR2 SYGVKD. V was pared by 7 bases and J by 0 bases, with 12 bases of the junction left unmatched. In DNA form, the CDR3 reads TGTGCCATCACCCCGGGACAGGGCAAAAAAATGAACACTGAAGCTTTCTTT. Amino acids: CAITPGQGKKMNTEAFF.

This clone was counted a few times. This chain uses TRBV6-4 with TRBJ2-2, with 7 positions matching TRBD2. Trimming took 3 bases from V and 2 from J; bases not matched to a gene: 6. This CDR3 contains 16 residues. CDR1 MRHNA and CDR2 SNTAGT come from the germline V gene. Written as DNA, the CDR3 is TGTGCCAGCAGTGATTTGGCGGGGGACAACACCGGGGAGCTGTTTTTT. It translates to CASSDLAGDNTGELFF.

The chain joins TRBV3-1 (or the pseudogene TRBV3-2) to TRBJ2-1; TRBD1 agrees at 8 bases. Germline V gene sequence: CDR1 LGHDT, CDR2 YNNKEL (reference sequence). V was clipped by 0 bases and J by 7 bases; unmatched bases: 8. This CDR3 is 16 amino acids long. The CDR3 DNA sequence: TGTGCCAGCAGCCAAGATAGGGGGACAGGATTGAATGAGCAGTTCTTC. It yields the protein CASSQDRGTGLNEQFF.

The V call is TRBV7-8, the J call TRBJ2-3; D is possibly TRBD1 (5 bases). Between the trimmed V and J ends, which lost 6 bases and 0 bases, there was a span of 10 bases. This CDR3 contains 14 residues. Looked up from germline, CDR1 is SGHVS and CDR2 is FQNEAQ. The DNA for the CDR3 is TGTGCCAGCAGTAGCAGGGTGAGCACAGATACGCAGTATTTT. Translated: CASSSRVSTDTQYF.

This clone has just one count. The chain uses TRBV5-1 and TRBJ2-2; no reliable D call. Looked up from germline, CDR1 is SGHRS and CDR2 is YFSETQ. V was shortened by 3 bases and J by 0 bases, with 9 bases between the two germline ends. The CDR3 sequence is 15 residues long. The CDR3 here is CASSSRTTNTGELFF. In DNA, the CDR3 is TGCGCCAGCAGCTCCCGGACGACGAACACCGGGGAGCTGTTTTTT. Complete variable domain (other parts from reference TRBV5-1 and TRBJ2-2): KAGVTQTPRYLIKTRGQQVTLSCSPISGHRSVSWYQQTPGQGLQFLFEYFSETQRNKGNFPGRFSGRQFSNSRSEMNVSTLELGDSALYLCASSSRTTNTGELFFGEGSRLTVL.

This chain uses TRBV28 with TRBJ2-1; possibly TRBD1 for D (5 bases). CDR3 length: 14 residues. V was cut by 9 bases and J by 5 bases, with 17 bases left in between. In germline, CDR1 is MDHEN, CDR2 SYDVKM. CDR3 bases: TGTGCCAGTCACAGGCCTTTACTCAACAATGAGCAGTTCTTC. It translates to CASHRPLLNNEQFF.

V and J are TRBV24-1 and TRBJ2-3; D is possibly TRBD2 (7 bases). This CDR3 comprises 14 residues. Germline CDR1 and CDR2: KGHDR and SFDVKD. V was clipped by 11 bases and J by 0 bases, with 14 bases between them. CDR3 DNA sequence: TGTGCCATCTCCGGGGGGCTAAGCACAGATACGCAGTATTTT. This codes for CAISGGLSTDTQYF.

The chain is built from TRBV9 and TRBJ2-2; 7 bases map to TRBD1. The CDR3 length is 15 residues. V lost 4 bases to trimming and J lost 2 bases; unmatched junction nucleotides: 5. Germline CDR1 SGDLS, CDR2 YYNGEE. The CDR3 nucleotides are TGTGCCAGCAGCCTCCGGACAGGCAACACCGGGGAGCTGTTTTTT. This translates into CASSLRTGNTGELFF.

The V call is TRBV19, the J call TRBJ2-5; D not resolved. V was cut by 5 bases and J by 1 base, with 8 bases left in between. The CDR3 sequence is 13 residues long. Per germline, CDR1 LNHDA and CDR2 SQIVND (reference sequence). The CDR3 spells CASSLTPQETQYF. The CDR3 nucleotides are TGTGCCAGTAGTCTAACACCCCAAGAGACCCAGTACTTC. The entire variable domain, with the rest obtained from reference TRBV19 and TRBJ2-5, is as follows: DGGITQSPKYLFRKEGQNVTLSCEQNLNHDAMYWYRQDPGQGLRLIYYSQIVNDFQKGDIAEGYSVSREKKESFPLTVTSAQKNPTAFYLCASSLTPQETQYFGPGTRLLVL.

This rearrangement joins TRBV19 to TRBJ2-7; 9 bases are a match to TRBD1. The junction had 5 bases not matched to a gene; V was cut back by 4 bases and J by 4 bases. Germline CDR1 LNHDA, CDR2 SQIVND (reference sequence). The CDR3 is 14 amino acids. This CDR3 is CASSTGTGPYEQYF. The CDR3 DNA follows: TGTGCCAGTAGTACCGGGACAGGGCCGTACGAGCAGTACTTC.

In its sample, this clone was seen many times. The CDR3 sequence is CASSRDDSGNTIYF. The CDR3 DNA follows: TGTGCCAGCAGCCGGGACGATTCTGGAAACACCATATATTTT. The chain carries TRBV6-5 and TRBJ1-3; tentatively, D is TRBD1 (5 bases). V was clipped by 6 bases and J by 1 base, with 10 bases between them. Germline V gene sequence: CDR1 MNHEY, CDR2 SVGAGI. The CDR3 spans 14 residues.

The chain employs TRBV6-2 or TRBV6-3 and TRBJ2-5; D is unresolved. The germline V and J ends were trimmed by 5 bases and 2 bases, with 12 bases remaining between them. This CDR3 spans 14 amino acids. Germline lookup yields CDR1 MNHEY and CDR2 SVGEGT. This chain's CDR3 is CASSRPVLQETQYF. The CDR3 nucleotides are TGTGCCAGCAGTAGGCCAGTTTTGCAAGAGACCCAGTACTTC.

The V call is TRBV28, the J call TRBJ1-6, with no clear D. Trimming took off 5 bases at V and 16 bases at J, with 21 bases between the two ends. This CDR3 is built from 14 residues. CDR1 is MDHEN, CDR2 SYDVKM, per germline. Here the CDR3 DNA reads TGTGCCAGCAGTCCTGTGTATAGGTTGGTTTGGCTCCACTTT. This translates into CASSPVYRLVWLHF.

This chain joins TRBV5-1 and TRBJ2-2, with D perhaps matching TRBD2 (5 bases). CDR1 SGHRS and CDR2 YFSETQ come from the germline V gene. CDR3 length: 14 amino acids. V gave up 1 base and J gave up 6 bases, with 10 bases separating them. The chain's CDR3 is CASSLSLEAGELFF. The CDR3 DNA is TGCGCCAGCAGCTTGAGTTTGGAGGCCGGGGAGCTGTTTTTT.

The chain uses TRBV28 and TRBJ2-5, with 9 bases identical to TRBD2. This CDR3 has 15 amino acids. Per the germline V gene, CDR1 is MDHEN and CDR2 is SYDVKM. V gave up 10 bases and J gave up 0 bases; unmatched junction bases: 9. The CDR3 DNA reads as TGTGCCACCAGAGGGGCTAGCGGGAACCAAGAGACCCAGTACTTC. It encodes CATRGASGNQETQYF.

The chain employs TRBV27 and TRBJ2-3; a weak D match, TRBD1 (6 bases). The CDR3 totals 15 residues. Trimming took off 5 bases at V and 4 bases at J, with 16 bases between the two ends. CDR1 is MNHEY and CDR2 is SMNVEV in the germline V gene (reference sequence). The DNA for the CDR3 is TGTGCCAGCAGTCCCAACGAAAGACAGGCAGATACGCAGTATTTT. This translates into CASSPNERQADTQYF.

This clone was seen only once. The chain recombines TRBV3-1 (or the pseudogene TRBV3-2) with TRBJ2-1; either TRBD1 or TRBD2 may supply D (5 bases each). V lost 4 bases to trimming and J lost 8 bases, with 9 bases between them. Germline V gene data show CDR1 as LGHDT and CDR2 as YNNKEL (reference sequence). The CDR3 contains 12 residues. CDR3 sequence reads: CASSPRGDEQFF. Written as DNA, the CDR3 is TGTGCCAGCAGCCCCCGGGGCGATGAGCAGTTCTTC.